The 27 T cell receptor beta chains below were found in one sample sequenced in a study of T cell responses to AZD1222 COVID-19 vaccine. Data came from immunoSEQ multiplex PCR; TCRdb stores just in-frame clones and leaves some out. The sample holds more than 85,000 clones; about 88% are singletons and the top ten take approximately 45%. Sample: peripheral blood, taken 28 days after the second AZD1222 dose. These receptors came from an adult who received the AZD1222 COVID-19 vaccine.

The V gene is TRBV4-1, the J gene TRBJ1-1; 7 nucleotides line up with TRBD1. V dropped 1 base and J dropped 6; count of bases not matched to a gene: 11. CDR3 length: 16 residues. Germline lookup yields CDR1 MGHRA and CDR2 YSYEKL. CDR3 loop: CASSQVAPRGKSEAFF. The CDR3 DNA follows: TGCGCCAGCAGCCAAGTGGCACCCAGGGGGAAATCTGAAGCTTTCTTT.

The CDR3 here is CASSLDLGAGYTF. CDR3 coding DNA: TGTGCCAGCAGCCTGGACCTCGGGGCTGGCTACACCTTC. The V and J genes are TRBV7-9 and TRBJ1-2; possible D gene TRBD1, 5 bases. CDR1 is SEHNR and CDR2 is FQNEAQ in the germline V gene (reference sequence). CDR3 length: 13 amino acids. V lost 5 bases, J lost 7 bases, and 14 bases lay in between.

The genes are TRBV9 and TRBJ1-1; D is uncertain. V gave up 3 bases and J gave up 6 bases, with 12 bases separating them. Germline lookup yields CDR1 SGDLS and CDR2 YYNGEE. This CDR3 is built from 13 residues. CDR3 bases: TGTGCCAGCAGCGCCGGTCCGGGAGCTGAAGCTTTCTTT. Its translation: CASSAGPGAEAFF.

This chain connects TRBV6-1 to TRBJ1-2; possibly TRBD1 for D (5 bases). Per the germline V gene, CDR1 is MNHNS and CDR2 is SASEGT. The CDR3 sequence is 12 residues long. The V end was cut by 2 bases, the J end by 5 bases, with 6 bases between. For the CDR3, the DNA is TGTGCCAGCAGTGAAAGGGGTTATGGCTACACCTTC. It translates to CASSERGYGYTF.

The genes are TRBV24-1 and TRBJ1-2, with no clear D. The CDR3 loop spans 13 amino acids. Germline V gives CDR1 KGHDR, CDR2 SFDVKD. V lost 3 bases and J lost 8, with 12 bases in between. The CDR3 bases are TGTGCCACCAGTGATCCCCTTCAGTGGGGCTACACCTTC. It yields the protein CATSDPLQWGYTF.

This rearrangement joins TRBV7-9 to TRBJ2-1, with a possible D match to TRBD2 (5 bases). The V and J ends lost 7 bases and 2 bases respectively, with 12 bases between them. CDR1 and CDR2 from the germline V gene are SEHNR and FQNEAQ (reference sequence). This CDR3 contains 14 residues. In DNA, the CDR3 is TGTGCCAGCACCCCCGCGGGCCCCTACAATGAGCAGTTCTTC. Translating it yields CASTPAGPYNEQFF. Based on the CDR3 plus reference TRBV7-9 and TRBJ2-1, the full variable domain is DTGVSQNPRHKITKRGQNVTFRCDPISEHNRLYWYRQTLGQGPEFLTYFQNEAQLEKSRLLSDRFSAERPKGSFSTLEIQRTEQGDSAMYLCASTPAGPYNEQFFGPGTRLTVL.

The gene calls are TRBV7-2 and TRBJ2-7; no firm D call. Germline values: CDR1 SGHTA, CDR2 FQGNSA. The CDR3 loop spans 15 amino acids. V was pared by 5 bases and J by 0 bases, with 14 bases between. The CDR3 is CASSDSIVSSYEQYF. The CDR3 nucleotides read TGTGCCAGCAGCGACTCGATAGTTAGCTCCTACGAGCAGTACTTC. Variable domain in full (rest from reference TRBV7-2 and TRBJ2-7): GAGVSQSPSNKVTEKGKDVELRCDPISGHTALYWYRQSLGQGLEFLIYFQGNSAPDKSGLPSDRFSAERTGGSVSTLTIQRTQQEDSAVYLCASSDSIVSSYEQYFGPGTRLTVT.

V usage is TRBV9 and J usage is TRBJ2-3; 11 nucleotides agree with TRBD2. Unmatched junction bases numbered 5, after V lost 3 bases and J lost 2 bases. CDR1 and CDR2 from the germline V gene are SGDLS and YYNGEE. The CDR3 spans 16 residues. CDR3 region: CASSAGTSGATDTQYF. The CDR3 DNA reads TGTGCCAGCAGCGCCGGGACTAGCGGAGCCACAGATACGCAGTATTTT. Full variable domain (outside the CDR3, taken from reference TRBV9 and TRBJ2-3): DSGVTQTPKHLITATGQRVTLRCSPRSGDLSVYWYQQSLDQGLQFLIQYYNGEERAKGNILERFSAQQFPDLHSELNLSSLELGDSALYFCASSAGTSGATDTQYFGPGTRLTVL.

The chain combines TRBV7-2 with TRBJ2-7, with 7 bases aligning to TRBD2. The junction had 5 bases not matched to a gene; V was cut back by 1 base and J by 5 bases. Germline V gene lookup returns CDR1 SGHTA and CDR2 FQGNSA. The CDR3 length is 14 residues. CDR3 nucleotides: TGTGCCAGCAGCTTAGTAGGACTAGACGACGAGCAGTACTTC. Its protein product is CASSLVGLDDEQYF.

V gene TRBV28 combines with J gene TRBJ1-4, with D unresolved. The CDR3 has 12 residues. Germline V gene sequence: CDR1 MDHEN, CDR2 SYDVKM. Trimming took 6 bases from V and 8 from J, leaving 10 bases between them. The DNA of the CDR3 is TGTGCCAGCAGCCTCCTAAGGGAAAAACTGTTTTTT. This translates into CASSLLREKLFF.

This rearrangement joins TRBV6-5 to TRBJ1-2, with D unclear. The germline V gene encodes CDR1 MNHEY and CDR2 SVGAGI. The V end lost 6 bases, the J end lost 4 bases, and 6 bases lay between the germline ends. The CDR3 length is 11 residues. The chain's CDR3 is CASRNLYGYTF. CDR3 nucleotides: TGTGCCAGCAGAAATCTCTATGGCTACACCTTC.

CDR3 amino acids: CASRGGPRKGYEQYF. In DNA, the CDR3 is TGTGCCAGCAGGGGAGGGCCCCGAAAGGGGTACGAGCAGTACTTC. J is TRBJ2-7 and V is TRBV28, with TRBD2 matching over 7 bases. The length of the CDR3 is 15 residues. Trimming cost V 6 bases and J 4 bases; bases outside gene matches: 12. Germline V gene data show CDR1 as MDHEN and CDR2 as SYDVKM.

The count of this clone is one. This chain uses TRBV7-3 with TRBJ2-2; unclear D gene. CDR3 size: 15 residues. The germline V gene has CDR1 SGHTA and CDR2 FQGTGA. V was trimmed by 2 bases and J by 3 bases, leaving 10 bases between them. CDR3 DNA: TGTGCCAGCAGCTTAGGCCAGGCTTACACCGGGGAGCTGTTTTTT. This encodes CASSLGQAYTGELFF. The entire variable domain, with the rest obtained from reference TRBV7-3 and TRBJ2-2, is as follows: GAGVSQTPSNKVTEKGKYVELRCDPISGHTALYWYRQSLGQGPEFLIYFQGTGAADDSGLPNDRFFAVRPEGSVSTLKIQRTERGDSAVYLCASSLGQAYTGELFFGEGSRLTVL.

The CDR3 loop is CASRVDQATYNEQFF. CDR3 sequence (DNA): TGTGCCAGCAGAGTCGATCAGGCTACCTACAATGAGCAGTTCTTC. The chain carries TRBV6-5 and TRBJ2-1; D gene ambiguous. The CDR3 has 15 residues. Germline V gene lookup returns CDR1 MNHEY and CDR2 SVGAGI. Trimming took off 6 bases at V and 2 bases at J, with 14 bases between the two ends.

This clone was seen a few times. This chain connects TRBV28 to TRBJ2-5; 8 nucleotides agree with TRBD1. Germline CDR1 MDHEN, CDR2 SYDVKM. The CDR3 loop spans 15 amino acids. V lost 3 bases, J lost 3 bases, and 6 bases stayed unmatched. The CDR3 DNA follows: TGTGCCAGCAGTTTCCAAGGACAGGGAAAAGAGACCCAGTACTTC. Translation gives CASSFQGQGKETQYF. Supplemented by reference TRBV28 and TRBJ2-5, the full variable domain reads DVKVTQSSRYLVKRTGEKVFLECVQDMDHENMFWYRQDPGLGLRLIYFSYDVKMKEKGDIPEGYSVSREKKERFSLILESASTNQTSMYLCASSFQGQGKETQYFGPGTRLLVL.

This sequence joins TRBV7-9 and TRBJ2-7; the match to TRBD2 covers 10 bases. Germline CDR1 is SEHNR and CDR2 is FQNEAQ (reference sequence). CDR3 length: 15 residues. The V and J ends lost 1 base and 3 bases, in that order; junction bases with no gene match: 3. The CDR3 region is CASSLEPSGSYEQYF. CDR3 nucleotide sequence: TGTGCCAGCAGCTTAGAGCCTAGCGGGAGCTACGAGCAGTACTTC. Using reference TRBV7-9 and TRBJ2-7 for the parts outside the CDR3, the full variable domain is DTGVSQNPRHKITKRGQNVTFRCDPISEHNRLYWYRQTLGQGPEFLTYFQNEAQLEKSRLLSDRFSAERPKGSFSTLEIQRTEQGDSAMYLCASSLEPSGSYEQYFGPGTRLTVT.

The chain joins TRBV28 to TRBJ2-7, with 9 bases matching TRBD1. Germline V lookup: CDR1 MDHEN, CDR2 SYDVKM. The CDR3 is 15 residues long. J lost 2 bases, V lost 6 bases, and 8 bases had no gene match. The CDR3 reads CASSLPGQGTYEQYF. The CDR3 DNA reads TGTGCCAGCAGCCTACCGGGACAGGGAACCTACGAGCAGTACTTC. Drawing the rest from reference TRBV28 and TRBJ2-7, the complete variable domain is DVKVTQSSRYLVKRTGEKVFLECVQDMDHENMFWYRQDPGLGLRLIYFSYDVKMKEKGDIPEGYSVSREKKERFSLILESASTNQTSMYLCASSLPGQGTYEQYFGPGTRLTVT.

The chain carries TRBV28 and TRBJ1-5; unclear D gene. The CDR3 runs 14 residues. The V end lost 2 bases, the J end lost 3 bases, and 8 bases lay between the germline ends. Germline CDR1 MDHEN, CDR2 SYDVKM. CDR3 loop: CASSLEGPNQPQHF. The CDR3 coding sequence is TGTGCCAGCAGTTTAGAAGGGCCCAATCAGCCCCAGCATTTT.

The rearrangement joins TRBV3-1 (or the pseudogene TRBV3-2) to TRBJ1-2; the D gene is possibly TRBD1 (5 bases). The germline gives CDR1 LGHDT, CDR2 YNNKEL (reference sequence). Trimming left V 4 bases short and J 5 bases short, with 20 bases between. The CDR3 consists of 16 residues. CDR3 residues: CASSLGGADPTYGYTF. The CDR3 DNA follows: TGTGCCAGCAGCCTTGGCGGGGCCGATCCCACATATGGCTACACCTTC.

The J gene is TRBJ1-4, the V gene TRBV9; no definite D call. V was trimmed by 4 bases and J by 5 bases, leaving 15 bases between them. Germline CDR1 SGDLS, CDR2 YYNGEE. This CDR3 comprises 15 residues. In nucleotides, the CDR3 is TGTGCCAGCAGCCAATTGTCTGGCACGAATGAAAAACTGTTTTTT. It is translated as CASSQLSGTNEKLFF.

This clone has just a few counts. V gene TRBV7-9 combines with J gene TRBJ2-7; 9 nucleotides match TRBD1. V shed 5 bases and J 4 bases; nucleotides not matched to a gene: 6. Germline assignment: CDR1 SEHNR and CDR2 FQNEAQ (reference sequence). The CDR3 totals 14 residues. CDR3 sequence reads: CASSPDRGRYEQYF. CDR3 DNA: TGTGCCAGCAGCCCCGACAGGGGGAGATACGAGCAGTACTTC.

V and J are TRBV3-1 (or the pseudogene TRBV3-2) and TRBJ2-1; 7 positions agree with TRBD2. V trimming: 4 bases; J trimming: 8 bases; junction bases outside the gene matches: 11. Germline V gene sequence: CDR1 LGHDT, CDR2 YNNKEL (reference sequence). CDR3 length: 15 residues. CDR3 in amino acids: CASSRRTSSGHEQFF. The CDR3 region has the DNA TGTGCCAGCAGCCGTCGGACTAGTTCAGGTCATGAGCAGTTCTTC.

The genes are TRBV6-5 and TRBJ2-7, with D possibly being TRBD2 (6 bases). The germline V and J ends were trimmed by 3 bases and 7 bases, with 16 bases remaining between them. The CDR3 length is 14 residues. Germline V gene lookup returns CDR1 MNHEY and CDR2 SVGAGI. In DNA, the CDR3 is TGTGCCAGCAGTTATGGCGGGGCCGTGGGGGAGCAGTACTTC. Its translation is CASSYGGAVGEQYF.

The chain uses TRBV27 and TRBJ2-5, with D perhaps being TRBD1 or TRBD2 (5 bases each). Germline V gene sequence: CDR1 MNHEY, CDR2 SMNVEV (reference sequence). The CDR3 length is 13 residues. V was cut by 6 bases and J by 3 bases, with 11 bases left in between. The CDR3 region is CASSPGRKETQYF. As DNA, the CDR3 is TGTGCCAGCAGCCCGGGACGAAAAGAGACCCAGTACTTC.

This chain links TRBV15 with TRBJ2-1; TRBD1 might be the D (5 bases). The CDR3 has 14 amino acids. Germline-derived CDR1 and CDR2 are LNHNV and YYDKDF (reference sequence). Trimming removed 1 base from V and 8 bases from J, with 12 bases in between. This CDR3 reads CATSRGAGQDEQFF. The CDR3 bases are TGTGCCACCAGCAGAGGAGCAGGGCAGGATGAGCAGTTCTTC.

The genes are TRBV7-9 and TRBJ2-7; 8 bases are a match to TRBD1. The CDR3 contains 15 residues. Germline V gives CDR1 SEHNR, CDR2 FQNEAQ (reference sequence). J was trimmed by 0 bases and V by 7 bases; bases with no gene match: 8. DNA of the CDR3: TGTGCCAGCAACGGAGGGACAGGACCCTCCTACGAGCAGTACTTC. This gives the protein CASNGGTGPSYEQYF. The full variable domain, in which reference TRBV7-9 and TRBJ2-7 provide the parts outside the CDR3, is DTGVSQNPRHKITKRGQNVTFRCDPISEHNRLYWYRQTLGQGPEFLTYFQNEAQLEKSRLLSDRFSAERPKGSFSTLEIQRTEQGDSAMYLCASNGGTGPSYEQYFGPGTRLTVT.

The chain carries TRBV12-3 or TRBV12-4 and TRBJ2-7; possibly TRBD1 for D (5 bases). The CDR3 has 13 amino acids. V gave up 7 bases and J gave up 3 bases, with 13 bases separating them. CDR3 DNA sequence: TGTGCCAGCACCATGACAGAATTCTACGAGCAGTACTTC. Protein product: CASTMTEFYEQYF.